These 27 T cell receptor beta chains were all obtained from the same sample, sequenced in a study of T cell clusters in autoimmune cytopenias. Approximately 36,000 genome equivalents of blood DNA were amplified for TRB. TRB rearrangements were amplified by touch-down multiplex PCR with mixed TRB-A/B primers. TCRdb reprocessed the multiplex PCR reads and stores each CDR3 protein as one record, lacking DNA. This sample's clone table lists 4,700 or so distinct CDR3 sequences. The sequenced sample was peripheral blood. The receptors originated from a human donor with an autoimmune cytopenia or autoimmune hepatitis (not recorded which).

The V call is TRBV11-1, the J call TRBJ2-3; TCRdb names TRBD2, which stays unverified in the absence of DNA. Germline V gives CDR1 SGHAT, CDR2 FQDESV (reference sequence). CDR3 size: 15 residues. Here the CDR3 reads CASSPGTGDRGTQYF.

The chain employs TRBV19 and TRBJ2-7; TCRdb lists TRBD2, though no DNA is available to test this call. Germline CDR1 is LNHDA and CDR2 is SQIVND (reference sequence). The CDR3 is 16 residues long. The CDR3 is CASSKAGGHYAGEQYF.

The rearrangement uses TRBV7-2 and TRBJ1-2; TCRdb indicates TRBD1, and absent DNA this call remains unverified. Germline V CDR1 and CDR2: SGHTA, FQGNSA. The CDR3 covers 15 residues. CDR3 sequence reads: CASSVQGFSLRGYTF.

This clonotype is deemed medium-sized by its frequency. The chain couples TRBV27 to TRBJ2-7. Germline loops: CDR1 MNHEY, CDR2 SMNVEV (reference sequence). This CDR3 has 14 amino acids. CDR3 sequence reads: CASSSGDWAYEQYF.

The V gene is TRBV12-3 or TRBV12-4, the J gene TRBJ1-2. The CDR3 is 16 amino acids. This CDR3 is CASSLMSGGADYGYTF.

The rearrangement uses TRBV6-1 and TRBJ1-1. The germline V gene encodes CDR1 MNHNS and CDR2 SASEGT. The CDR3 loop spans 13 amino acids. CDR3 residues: CASIPTMNTEAFF.

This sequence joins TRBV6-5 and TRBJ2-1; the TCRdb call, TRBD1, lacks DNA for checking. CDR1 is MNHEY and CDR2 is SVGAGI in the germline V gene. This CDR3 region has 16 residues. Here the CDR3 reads CASSYSIGGSYNEQFF.

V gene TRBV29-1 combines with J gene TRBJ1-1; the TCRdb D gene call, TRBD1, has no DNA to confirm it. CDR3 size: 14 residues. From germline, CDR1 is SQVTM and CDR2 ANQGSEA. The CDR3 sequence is CSVEEWTANTEAFF.

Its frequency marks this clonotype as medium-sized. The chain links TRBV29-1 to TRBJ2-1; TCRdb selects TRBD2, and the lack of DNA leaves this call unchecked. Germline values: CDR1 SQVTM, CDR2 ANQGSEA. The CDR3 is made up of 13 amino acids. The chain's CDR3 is CSVLVGRTAEQFF.

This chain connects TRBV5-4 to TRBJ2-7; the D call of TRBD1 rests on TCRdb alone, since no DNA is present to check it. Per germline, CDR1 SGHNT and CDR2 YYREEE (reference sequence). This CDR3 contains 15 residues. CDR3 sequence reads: CASSSGLAGAYEQYF.

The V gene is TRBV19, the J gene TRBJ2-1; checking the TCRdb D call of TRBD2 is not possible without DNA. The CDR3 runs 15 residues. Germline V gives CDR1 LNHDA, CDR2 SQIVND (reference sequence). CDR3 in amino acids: CASSIGTSGRNEQFF.

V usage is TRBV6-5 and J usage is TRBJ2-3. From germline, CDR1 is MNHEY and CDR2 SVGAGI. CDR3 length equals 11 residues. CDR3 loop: CASSATDTQYF.

CDR3: CASSIGRLVSPGELFF. V usage is TRBV19 and J usage is TRBJ2-2; TCRdb returns TRBD2, unconfirmable since there is no DNA. Germline assignment: CDR1 LNHDA and CDR2 SQIVND (reference sequence). The CDR3 has 16 amino acids.

The CDR3 sequence is CASSSGTRSSYEQYF. This rearrangement joins TRBV6-6 to TRBJ2-7. Germline CDR1 is MNHNY and CDR2 is SVGAGI (reference sequence). The CDR3 covers 15 residues.

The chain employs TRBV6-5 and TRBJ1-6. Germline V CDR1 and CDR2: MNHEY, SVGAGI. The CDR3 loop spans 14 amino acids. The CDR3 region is CASSYRVDNSPLHF.

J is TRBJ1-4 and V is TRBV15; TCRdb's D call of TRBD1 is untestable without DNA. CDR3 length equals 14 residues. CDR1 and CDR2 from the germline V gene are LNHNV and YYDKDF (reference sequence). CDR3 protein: CATSPPGVGEKLFF.

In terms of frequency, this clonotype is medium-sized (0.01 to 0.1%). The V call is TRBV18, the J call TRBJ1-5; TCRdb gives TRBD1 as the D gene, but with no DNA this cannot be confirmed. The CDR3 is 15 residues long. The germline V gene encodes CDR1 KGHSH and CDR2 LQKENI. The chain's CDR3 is CASSPAGHGNQPQHF.

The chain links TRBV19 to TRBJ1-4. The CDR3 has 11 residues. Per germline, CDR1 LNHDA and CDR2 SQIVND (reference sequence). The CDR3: CASKSNEKLFF. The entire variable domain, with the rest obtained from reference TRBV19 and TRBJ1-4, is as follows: DGGITQSPKYLFRKEGQNVTLSCEQNLNHDAMYWYRQDPGQGLRLIYYSQIVNDFQKGDIAEGYSVSREKKESFPLTVTSAQKNPTAFYLCASKSNEKLFFGSGTQLSVL.

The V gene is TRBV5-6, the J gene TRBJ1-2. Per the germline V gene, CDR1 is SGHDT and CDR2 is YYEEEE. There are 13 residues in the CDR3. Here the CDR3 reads CASSLDRAYGYTF.

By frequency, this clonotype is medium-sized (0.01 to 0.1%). CDR3: CAGSQGAASPLHF. This chain uses TRBV30 with TRBJ1-6; checking the TCRdb D call of TRBD1 is not possible without DNA. The CDR3 runs 13 residues. CDR1 is GTSNPN, CDR2 SVGIG, per germline (reference sequence).

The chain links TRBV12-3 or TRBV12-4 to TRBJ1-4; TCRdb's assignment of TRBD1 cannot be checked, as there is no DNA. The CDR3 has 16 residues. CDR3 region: CASSLDGTGALEKLFF.

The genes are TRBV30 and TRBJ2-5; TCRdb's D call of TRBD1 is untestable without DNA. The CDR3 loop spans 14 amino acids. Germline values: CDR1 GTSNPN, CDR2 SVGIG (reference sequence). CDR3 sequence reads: CAWSSKGAIRTQYF.

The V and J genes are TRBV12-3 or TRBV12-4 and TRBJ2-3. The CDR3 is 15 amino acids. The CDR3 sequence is CASSLVLASTDTQYF.

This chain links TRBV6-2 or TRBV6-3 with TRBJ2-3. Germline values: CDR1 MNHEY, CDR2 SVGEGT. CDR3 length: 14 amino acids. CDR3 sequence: CASSWQGIVDTQYF.

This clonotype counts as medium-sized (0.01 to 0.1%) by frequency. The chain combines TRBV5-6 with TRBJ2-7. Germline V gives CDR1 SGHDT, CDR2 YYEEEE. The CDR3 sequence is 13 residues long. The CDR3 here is CASSLAASYEQYF.

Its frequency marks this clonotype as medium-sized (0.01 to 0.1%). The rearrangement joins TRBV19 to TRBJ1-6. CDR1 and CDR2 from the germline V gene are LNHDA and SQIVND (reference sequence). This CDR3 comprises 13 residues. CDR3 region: CATHGQGGSPLHF.

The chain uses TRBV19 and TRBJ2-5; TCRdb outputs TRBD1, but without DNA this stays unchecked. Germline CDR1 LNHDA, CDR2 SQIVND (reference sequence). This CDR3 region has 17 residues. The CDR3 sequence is CASSPTPGQGAKETQYF.